The 4 T cell receptor beta chains below come from one sample, sequenced in a study of radiotherapy plus CTLA-4 blockade in lung cancer. TCRdb's copy holds only in-frame clones and misses some; the assay was immunoSEQ multiplex PCR. The table includes approximately 19,000 clones, 86% detected once. Sequencing was performed on peripheral blood, taken from a patient treated with radiotherapy plus ipilimumab. The receptors here all came from a human donor with non-small cell lung cancer whose response to radiotherapy plus ipilimumab could not be evaluated.

The V and J genes are TRBV2 and TRBJ2-3; 8 bases agree with TRBD2. The CDR3 contains 13 residues. Germline-derived CDR1 and CDR2 are SNHLY and FYNNEI. J gave up 6 bases and V 6 bases, and 5 bases lay outside the gene matches. As DNA, the CDR3 is TGTGCCAGCAGCGGGGGGGCGGGGGATACGCAGTATTTT. Protein sequence: CASSGGAGDTQYF.

The J gene is TRBJ1-2, the V gene TRBV7-2; D gene uncertain. The CDR3 extends over 13 amino acids. CDR1 SGHTA and CDR2 FQGNSA come from the germline V gene. V was cut by 6 bases and J by 8 bases, with 16 bases left in between. CDR3 region: CASRPGYVGGYTF. The CDR3 nucleotides read TGTGCCAGCAGGCCCGGGTACGTAGGAGGCTACACCTTC.

The DNA of the CDR3 is TGTGCCAGCAGCTTGGATGCTCGACTAGCGGCGGCCACCGGGGAGCTGTTTTTT. It is translated as CASSLDARLAAATGELFF. This chain connects TRBV5-4 to TRBJ2-2; 9 bases match TRBD2. Germline CDR1 reads SGHNT; CDR2 reads YYREEE (reference sequence). The CDR3 has 18 amino acids. After removal of 0 bases from V and 4 bases from J, the junction contained 10 bases not matched to a gene. Looking up the rest from reference TRBV5-4 and TRBJ2-2 gives the full variable domain: ETGVTQSPTHLIKTRGQQVTLRCSSQSGHNTVSWYQQALGQGPQFIFQYYREEENGRGNFPPRFSGLQFPNYSSELNVNALELDDSALYLCASSLDARLAAATGELFFGEGSRLTVL.

The rearrangement links TRBV7-9 to TRBJ2-1; 9 bases agree with TRBD2. With V trimmed by 5 bases and J by 7 bases, 9 bases remained unmatched. The CDR3 is made up of 15 amino acids. Looked up from germline, CDR1 is SEHNR and CDR2 is FQNEAQ (reference sequence). The CDR3 DNA reads as TGTGCCAGCAGCCCCCGAGGGCGGGAGGGTAATGAGCAGTTCTTC. It specifies CASSPRGREGNEQFF.